This record concerns one TCR beta chain sequence. Participants spanned ages about 18 to 95 years and resided in roughly 26 US areas. Membership in each cohort depended on participant-reported clinical history. Trimming removed 4 bases from V and 8 bases from J, with 20 bases in between. CDR3 length: 15 amino acids. Germline CDR1 is SEHNR and CDR2 is FQNEAQ (reference sequence). The source of the sample is a study of blood T cell repertoires in COVID-19. Original handling: Estimates of nucleated cell counts were drawn from the amplification of reference gene primers. Method: immunoSEQ multiplex PCR; TCRdb's copy keeps in-frame clones and lacks some. The V and J calls and the clone size are those of that table, but D and trimming were determined from the DNA. The sample has 200,000 to 300,000 clones; roughly 86% are singletons.

The clonotype originates from a woman aged 18-30 years who had recovered from COVID-19. The material sequenced was PBMCs or T cells enriched from blood (not recorded which). The chain joins TRBV7-9 to TRBJ1-2, with D maybe TRBD1 (5 bases). CDR3 residues: CASSSSGTFSWGYTF. CDR3 DNA: TGTGCCAGCAGCTCCTCCGGGACTTTCTCGTGGGGCTACACCTTC.